The 18 T cell receptor beta chains in this list originate from one sample, sequenced in a study of blood T cell repertoires in COVID-19 (dated by TCRdb to about 2020). Library prep was done by the immunoSEQ multiplex PCR assay. TCRdb took over this immuneACCESS table, retaining in-frame rearrangements with V and J assigned. Such tables are incomplete; in checked studies, under half of the missing clones stem from an unresolved V gene, and the remainder is unexplained. The sample table lists 250,000 or so clones, approximately 83% of them with a count of one. Of the sample, roughly 5% falls within the top ten clones. Sequencing input: peripheral blood. The receptors originated from a human donor in a cohort sampled during active COVID-19.

V is TRBV3-1 (or the pseudogene TRBV3-2) and J is TRBJ2-1, with TRBD1 matching 7 bases. V lost 4 bases, J lost 4 bases, and 7 bases stayed unmatched. CDR1 LGHDT and CDR2 YNNKEL come from the germline V gene (reference sequence). This CDR3 spans 15 amino acids. The CDR3 nucleotides read TGTGCCAGCAGCCCCCGGGACAGTGAATACAATGAGCAGTTCTTC. This sequence encodes CASSPRDSEYNEQFF.

The chain couples TRBV3-1 (or the pseudogene TRBV3-2) to TRBJ1-3; D uncertain. CDR3 length: 14 residues. With 3 bases removed from V and 4 bases from J, the gap between germline ends came to 10 bases. Germline CDR1 reads LGHDT; CDR2 reads YNNKEL (reference sequence). The CDR3 spells CASSHRAAGNTIYF. As DNA, the CDR3 is TGTGCCAGCAGCCATCGAGCAGCGGGAAACACCATATATTTT.

This sequence joins TRBV3-1 (or the pseudogene TRBV3-2) and TRBJ2-7, with 7 bases lining up with TRBD1. Germline CDR1 LGHDT, CDR2 YNNKEL (reference sequence). Trimming took 5 bases from V and 4 from J; bases not matched to a gene: 8. The CDR3 spans 14 residues. This CDR3 is CASSWDRQVYEQYF. Written as DNA, the CDR3 is TGTGCCAGCAGCTGGGACAGACAAGTTTACGAGCAGTACTTC.

With respect to this clone: One end of the junction does not line up with germline, which may come from a read error. V gene TRBV7-2 combines with J gene TRBJ2-3, with 9 nucleotides matching TRBD2. CDR1 is SGHTA and CDR2 is FQGNSA in the germline V gene. The CDR3 is 16 residues long. This CDR3 reads CASSPYPIGREGQACF. The CDR3 coding sequence is TGTGCCAGCAGCCCCTATCCGATCGGGCGGGAGGGCCAAGCGTGTTTT.

This chain connects TRBV9 to TRBJ2-7; possible D gene TRBD1, 6 bases. Trimming took off 5 bases at V and 6 bases at J, with 18 bases between the two ends. CDR3 length: 14 residues. CDR1 SGDLS and CDR2 YYNGEE come from the germline V gene. CDR3 nucleotide sequence: TGTGCCAGCAGTCTAGGACAGCTTTCTAGCGAGCAGTACTTC. Its translation: CASSLGQLSSEQYF.

This chain uses TRBV5-6 with TRBJ2-7; TRBD1 agrees at 10 bases. After removal of 0 bases from V and 4 bases from J, the junction contained 7 bases not matched to a gene. From germline, CDR1 is SGHDT and CDR2 YYEEEE. The CDR3 has 16 residues. The CDR3, as DNA: TGTGCCAGCAGCTTGGGGTTCGGACAGGGGGTTTACGAGCAGTACTTC. This codes for CASSLGFGQGVYEQYF.

This clone was picked up one time. The chain joins TRBV11-2 to TRBJ2-2; a weak D match, TRBD1 (6 bases). Trimming took off 6 bases at V and 5 bases at J, with 10 bases between the two ends. The CDR3 totals 13 residues. Germline V lookup: CDR1 SGHAT, CDR2 FQNNGV. The chain's CDR3 is CASSSQGTGELFF. CDR3 sequence (DNA): TGTGCCAGCAGTTCACAGGGAACCGGGGAGCTGTTTTTT.

V and J are TRBV28 and TRBJ2-3, with D possibly matching TRBD2 (5 bases). V shed 4 bases and J shed 0 bases, with 8 bases lying between them. Germline loops: CDR1 MDHEN, CDR2 SYDVKM. The CDR3 runs 14 residues. The CDR3 sequence: CASSSGGSTDTQYF. The CDR3 bases are TGTGCCAGCAGTTCAGGCGGGAGCACAGATACGCAGTATTTT.

The J gene is TRBJ1-4, the V gene TRBV30; tentative D call: TRBD1 (5 bases). Germline V gives CDR1 GTSNPN, CDR2 SVGIG (reference sequence). With 0 bases removed from V and 4 bases from J, the gap between germline ends came to 12 bases. The CDR3 contains 15 residues. The CDR3 sequence: CAWSVLAGINEKLFF. The CDR3 region has the DNA TGTGCCTGGAGTGTATTGGCAGGGATTAATGAAAAACTGTTTTTT.

The V and J genes are TRBV11-2 and TRBJ2-6, with D possibly TRBD2 on 6 matching bases. Looked up from germline, CDR1 is SGHAT and CDR2 is FQNNGV. The germline V and J ends were trimmed by 5 bases and 2 bases, with 19 bases remaining between them. CDR3 size: 18 residues. The CDR3, as DNA: TGTGCCAGCAGCCCAGGACTATCCCTGTTCGCTGGGGCCAACGTCCTGACTTTC. Its translation is CASSPGLSLFAGANVLTF.

The chain couples TRBV7-3 to TRBJ1-2; D is unresolved. Germline V gene data show CDR1 as SGHTA and CDR2 as FQGTGA. The CDR3 loop spans 13 amino acids. The ends were cut back, 5 bases at V and 2 bases at J, with 9 bases in the middle. CDR3 loop: CASSARGNYGYTF. In DNA form, the CDR3 reads TGTGCCAGCAGCGCAAGAGGAAACTATGGCTACACCTTC.

V usage is TRBV7-6 and J usage is TRBJ2-5; 11 nucleotides agree with TRBD1. The CDR3 covers 15 residues. Germline lookup yields CDR1 SGHVS and CDR2 FNYEAQ. The ends lost 4 bases at V and 6 bases at J; junction bases unmatched: 7. The CDR3 nucleotides read TGTGCCAGCAGCTCAGGAGGACAGGGGGCGAAGACCCAGTACTTC. Its translation: CASSSGGQGAKTQYF. Looking up the rest from reference TRBV7-6 and TRBJ2-5 gives the full variable domain: GAGVSQSPRYKVTKRGQDVALRCDPISGHVSLYWYRQALGQGPEFLTYFNYEAQQDKSGLPNDRFSAERPEGSISTLTIQRTEQRDSAMYRCASSSGGQGAKTQYFGPGTRLLVL.

This chain uses TRBV25-1 with TRBJ1-3; D gene ambiguous. Germline CDR1 reads MGHDK; CDR2 reads SYGVNS. Trimming left V 4 bases short and J 2 bases short, with 12 bases between. This CDR3 spans 15 amino acids. CDR3 in amino acids: CASSAPTRPGNTIYF. DNA of the CDR3: TGTGCCAGCAGTGCGCCGACAAGACCTGGAAACACCATATATTTT.

This chain links TRBV11-1 with TRBJ2-3, with TRBD2 matching over 7 bases. This CDR3 has 16 residues. CDR1 is SGHAT and CDR2 is FQDESV in the germline V gene (reference sequence). V dropped 0 bases and J dropped 6; count of bases not matched to a gene: 9. CDR3 amino acids: CASSLASAGTFDTQYF. DNA for the CDR3: TGTGCCAGCAGCTTAGCTTCAGCGGGGACCTTCGATACGCAGTATTTT.

This rearrangement joins TRBV10-3 to TRBJ1-1, with 8 bases aligning to TRBD1. Germline CDR1 and CDR2: ENHRY and SYGVKD. The CDR3 consists of 14 residues. V shed 10 bases and J 0 bases; nucleotides not matched to a gene: 7. Here the CDR3 DNA reads TGTGCCACCGGACAGGGCTCAATGAACACTGAAGCTTTCTTT. This sequence encodes CATGQGSMNTEAFF.

The rearrangement uses TRBV19 and TRBJ1-3, with no clear D. The ends were cut back, 6 bases at V and 0 bases at J, with 15 bases in the middle. Germline V gene lookup returns CDR1 LNHDA and CDR2 SQIVND (reference sequence). This CDR3 is 16 amino acids long. The CDR3 spells CASSPWGGPSGNTIYF. The CDR3 coding sequence is TGTGCCAGTAGCCCCTGGGGAGGCCCCTCTGGAAACACCATATATTTT.

The chain couples TRBV19 to TRBJ2-7, with a possible D match to TRBD1 (7 bases). This CDR3 is built from 16 residues. Trimming left V 3 bases short and J 6 bases short, with 21 bases between. Germline loops: CDR1 LNHDA, CDR2 SQIVND (reference sequence). CDR3 sequence: CASSMRRLVEGAEQYF. The CDR3 region has the DNA TGTGCCAGTAGTATGCGGCGGTTAGTGGAGGGGGCCGAGCAGTACTTC.

This rearrangement joins TRBV10-2 to TRBJ1-6; TRBD1 matches at 8 bases. Germline lookup yields CDR1 WSHSY and CDR2 SAAADI. CDR3 length: 15 residues. Losses at the gene ends were 6 bases for V and 6 bases for J; bases not matched to a gene: 7. CDR3 protein: CASRARTGSNSPLHF. The CDR3 nucleotides read TGCGCCAGCAGGGCCCGGACAGGGAGTAATTCACCCCTCCACTTT.